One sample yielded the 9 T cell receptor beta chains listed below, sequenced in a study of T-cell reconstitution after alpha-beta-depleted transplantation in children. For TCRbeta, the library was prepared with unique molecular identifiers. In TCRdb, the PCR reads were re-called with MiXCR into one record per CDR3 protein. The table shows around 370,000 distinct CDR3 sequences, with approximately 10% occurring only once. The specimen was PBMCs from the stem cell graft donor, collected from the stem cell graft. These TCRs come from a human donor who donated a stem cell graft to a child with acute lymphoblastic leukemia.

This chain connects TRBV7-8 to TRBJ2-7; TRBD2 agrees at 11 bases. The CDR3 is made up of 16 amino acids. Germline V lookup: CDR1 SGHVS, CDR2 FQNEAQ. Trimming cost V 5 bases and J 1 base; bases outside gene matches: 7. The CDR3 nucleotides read TGTGCCAGCAGCCCCAGGGGACTAGCGGTTTCCTACGAGCAGTACTTC. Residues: CASSPRGLAVSYEQYF.

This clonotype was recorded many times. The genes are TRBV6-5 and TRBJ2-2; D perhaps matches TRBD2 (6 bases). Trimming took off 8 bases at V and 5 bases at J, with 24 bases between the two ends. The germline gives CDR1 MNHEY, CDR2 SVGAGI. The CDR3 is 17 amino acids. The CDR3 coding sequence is TGTGCCAGCCCGCCTGGAAGGAGCGGGCGGTGGACCGGGGAGCTGTTTTTT. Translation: CASPPGRSGRWTGELFF.

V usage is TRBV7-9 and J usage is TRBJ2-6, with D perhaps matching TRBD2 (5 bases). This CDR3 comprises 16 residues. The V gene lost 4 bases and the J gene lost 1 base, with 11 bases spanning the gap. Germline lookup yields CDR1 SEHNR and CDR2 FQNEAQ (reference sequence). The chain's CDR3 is CASSYLRGSGANVLTF. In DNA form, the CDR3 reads TGTGCCAGCAGCTACCTCCGGGGATCTGGGGCCAACGTCCTGACTTTC.

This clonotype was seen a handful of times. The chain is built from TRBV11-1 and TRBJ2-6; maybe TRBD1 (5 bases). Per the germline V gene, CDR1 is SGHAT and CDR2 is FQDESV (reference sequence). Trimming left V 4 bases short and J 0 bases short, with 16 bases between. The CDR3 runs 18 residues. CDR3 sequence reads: CASSSQVTLLSGANVLTF. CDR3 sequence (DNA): TGTGCCAGCAGCTCACAGGTGACCCTCCTCTCTGGGGCCAACGTCCTGACTTTC.

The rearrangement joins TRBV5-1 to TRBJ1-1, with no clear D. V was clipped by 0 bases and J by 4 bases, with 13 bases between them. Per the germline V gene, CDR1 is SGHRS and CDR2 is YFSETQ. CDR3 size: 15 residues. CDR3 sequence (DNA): TGCGCCAGCAGCTTGGAGGTGGGTCCTAGCACTGAAGCTTTCTTT. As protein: CASSLEVGPSTEAFF. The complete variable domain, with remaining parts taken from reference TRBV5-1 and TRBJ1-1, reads KAGVTQTPRYLIKTRGQQVTLSCSPISGHRSVSWYQQTPGQGLQFLFEYFSETQRNKGNFPGRFSGRQFSNSRSEMNVSTLELGDSALYLCASSLEVGPSTEAFFGQGTRLTVV.

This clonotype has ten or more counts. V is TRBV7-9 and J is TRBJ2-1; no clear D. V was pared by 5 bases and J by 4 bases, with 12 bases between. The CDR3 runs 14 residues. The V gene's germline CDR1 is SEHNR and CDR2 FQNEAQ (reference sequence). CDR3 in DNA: TGTGCCAGCAGCCCCCCCGGGTGGTACAATGAGCAGTTCTTC. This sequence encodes CASSPPGWYNEQFF.

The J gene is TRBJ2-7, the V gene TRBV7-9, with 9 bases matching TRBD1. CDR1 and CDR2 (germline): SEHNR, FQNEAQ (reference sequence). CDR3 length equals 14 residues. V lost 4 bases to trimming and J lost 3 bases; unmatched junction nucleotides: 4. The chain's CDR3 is CASSYGTGNYEQYF. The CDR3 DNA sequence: TGTGCCAGCAGCTACGGGACAGGGAACTACGAGCAGTACTTC.

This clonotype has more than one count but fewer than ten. CDR3 protein: CASSSGTPSTGELFF. The CDR3 DNA is TGTGCCAGCAGCTCCGGGACCCCGAGCACCGGGGAGCTGTTTTTT. The chain joins TRBV11-2 to TRBJ2-2; either TRBD1 or TRBD2 may fit D (5 bases each). Germline V gives CDR1 SGHAT, CDR2 FQNNGV. CDR3 length: 15 amino acids. Trimming left V 4 bases short and J 4 bases short, with 13 bases between.

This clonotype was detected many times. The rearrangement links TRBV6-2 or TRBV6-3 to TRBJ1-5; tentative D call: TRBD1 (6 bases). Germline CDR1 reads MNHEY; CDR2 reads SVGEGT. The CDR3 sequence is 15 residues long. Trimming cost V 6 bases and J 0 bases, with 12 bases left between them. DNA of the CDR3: TGTGCCAGCAGAGCTACAGGGATTAGCAATCAGCCCCAGCATTTT. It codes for CASRATGISNQPQHF.